Listed here are 15 T cell receptor beta chains from one sample, sequenced in a study of neurological immune-mediated disorders. TCRdb re-called the 5' RACE reads through MiXCR, storing one row per CDR3 protein. The profile shows approximately 59,000 distinct CDR3 sequences, around 5% of them singletons. Sequencing was carried out using PBMCs. The receptors derive from a human donor with multiple sclerosis. The donor label of this sample is uncertain.

This clonotype has at least ten counts. The chain joins TRBV6-5 to TRBJ2-3; D might be TRBD1 (5 bases). The CDR3 runs to 15 residues. The ends were cut back, 2 bases at V and 2 bases at J, with 11 bases in the middle. Per germline, CDR1 MNHEY and CDR2 SVGAGI. This chain's CDR3 is CASSYGHHDTDTQYF. DNA of the CDR3: TGTGCCAGCAGTTACGGACATCACGACACAGATACGCAGTATTTT.

This clonotype was observed at least ten times. V and J are TRBV29-1 and TRBJ1-2; unclear D gene. Germline V gene data show CDR1 as SQVTM and CDR2 as ANQGSEA. This CDR3 is 11 amino acids long. Trimming stripped 2 bases from V and 2 bases from J, with 3 bases between. The CDR3 loop reads CSVEQNYGYTF. For the CDR3, the DNA is TGCAGCGTTGAACAGAACTATGGCTACACCTTC. The full variable domain, in which reference TRBV29-1 and TRBJ1-2 provide the parts outside the CDR3, is SAVISQKPSRDICQRGTSLTIQCQVDSQVTMMFWYRQQPGQSLTLIATANQGSEATYESGFVIDKFPISRPNLTFSTLTVSNMSPEDSSIYLCSVEQNYGYTFGSGTRLTVV.

This clonotype was found many times. The chain joins TRBV9 to TRBJ2-2; 11 bases map to TRBD2. Germline CDR1 SGDLS, CDR2 YYNGEE. Trimming removed 2 bases from V and 1 base from J; junction bases left unmatched: 4. CDR3 length: 17 residues. The CDR3 is CASSVPLAGGNTGELFF. The CDR3 DNA follows: TGTGCCAGCAGCGTTCCGCTAGCGGGGGGGAACACCGGGGAGCTGTTTTTT.

This clonotype occurred many times. The V call is TRBV6-5, the J call TRBJ2-2; the match to TRBD1 covers 7 bases. Germline V gene lookup returns CDR1 MNHEY and CDR2 SVGAGI. V was pared by 6 bases and J by 3 bases, with 13 bases of the junction left unmatched. CDR3 length equals 17 residues. CDR3 DNA: TGTGCCAGCAGACCTCCGACAGGGATCGTGGACACCGGGGAGCTGTTTTTT. This encodes CASRPPTGIVDTGELFF.

In this sample, this clonotype turned up many times. The chain carries TRBV5-1 and TRBJ1-1; D is uncertain. Germline V gene data show CDR1 as SGHRS and CDR2 as YFSETQ. The CDR3 spans 13 residues. V was cut by 7 bases and J by 0 bases, with 10 bases left in between. The CDR3 DNA reads TGCGCCAGCTCTCGGGCTTTGAACACTGAAGCTTTCTTT. Protein product: CASSRALNTEAFF.

This clonotype was seen at least ten times. V gene TRBV7-3 combines with J gene TRBJ2-2, with 9 positions matching TRBD1. J lost 3 bases, V lost 5 bases, and 7 bases had no gene match. This CDR3 has 16 amino acids. Germline V CDR1 and CDR2: SGHTA, FQGTGA. CDR3: CASSLTGGQYTGELFF. CDR3 DNA: TGTGCCAGCAGCCTTACAGGGGGCCAGTACACCGGGGAGCTGTTTTTT. Drawing the rest from reference TRBV7-3 and TRBJ2-2, the complete variable domain is GAGVSQTPSNKVTEKGKYVELRCDPISGHTALYWYRQSLGQGPEFLIYFQGTGAADDSGLPNDRFFAVRPEGSVSTLKIQRTERGDSAVYLCASSLTGGQYTGELFFGEGSRLTVL.

This clonotype was recorded many times. J is TRBJ2-3 and V is TRBV10-3, with D uncertain. CDR1 and CDR2 from the germline V gene are ENHRY and SYGVKD. This CDR3 has 10 amino acids. The V gene lost 10 bases and the J gene lost 1 base, with 3 bases spanning the gap. CDR3 amino acids: CATGTDTQYF. The CDR3, as DNA: TGTGCCACCGGCACAGATACGCAGTATTTT.

The chain links TRBV5-1 to TRBJ2-2; D gene unclear. Germline V gene lookup returns CDR1 SGHRS and CDR2 YFSETQ. The CDR3 loop spans 15 amino acids. Trimming shortened V by 0 bases and J by 5 bases, and 11 bases separated the two germline ends. Here the CDR3 reads CASSLVGAGTGELFF. As DNA, the CDR3 is TGCGCCAGCAGCTTGGTGGGCGCCGGGACCGGGGAGCTGTTTTTT.

This clonotype occurred many times. The chain has TRBV5-1 and TRBJ1-6; perhaps TRBD1 as D (6 bases). The CDR3 extends over 14 amino acids. CDR1 and CDR2 from the germline V gene are SGHRS and YFSETQ. The V end lost 0 bases, the J end lost 9 bases, and 10 bases lay between the germline ends. Written as DNA, the CDR3 is TGCGCCAGCAGCTTGGACAGGGTGGGTTCACCCCTCCACTTT. It specifies CASSLDRVGSPLHF.

This clonotype was picked up one time. The chain's CDR3 is CASSSEGAPPGELFF. The CDR3 DNA is TGTGCCAGCAGCTCGGAAGGGGCGCCTCCAGGGGAGCTGTTTTTT. V gene TRBV13 combines with J gene TRBJ2-2, with D possibly TRBD1 on 5 matching bases. Germline loops: CDR1 PRHDT, CDR2 FYEKMQ (reference sequence). The CDR3 length is 15 residues. V lost 4 bases to trimming and J lost 8 bases, with 17 bases between them.

As for this clonotype: Given a much more abundant clone one base away, this may be a read error. The chain couples TRBV5-1 to TRBJ1-1, with 7 bases aligning to TRBD1. Per germline, CDR1 SGHRS and CDR2 YFSETQ. The CDR3 sequence is 13 residues long. In DNA, the CDR3 is TGCACCAGCAAGGGACAGATGAACACTGAAGCTTTCTTT. Residues: CTSKGQMNTEAFF. The full variable domain, rest sourced from reference TRBV5-1 and TRBJ1-1, is KAGVTQTPRYLIKTRGQQVTLSCSPISGHRSVSWYQQTPGQGLQFLFEYFSETQRNKGNFPGRFSGRQFSNSRSEMNVSTLELGDSALYLCTSKGQMNTEAFFGQGTRLTVV.

This clonotype was seen at least ten times. J is TRBJ2-1 and V is TRBV7-2; no definite D call. Trimming shortened V by 3 bases and J by 2 bases, and 14 bases separated the two germline ends. The germline CDR1 and CDR2 sequences are SGHTA and FQGNSA. The CDR3 spans 16 residues. CDR3 protein: CASSFEGWSTYNEQFF. The CDR3 coding sequence is TGTGCCAGCAGCTTCGAAGGCTGGTCCACCTACAATGAGCAGTTCTTC.

This clonotype occurred many times. This chain connects TRBV9 to TRBJ1-2, with D maybe TRBD1 (6 bases). Trimming removed 6 bases at V and 0 bases at J, with 18 bases between. CDR1 SGDLS and CDR2 YYNGEE come from the germline V gene. The CDR3 is 16 amino acids. The CDR3 sequence is CASTLGTGSSNYGYTF. CDR3 sequence (DNA): TGTGCCAGCACCCTCGGTACAGGGTCGTCTAACTATGGCTACACCTTC.

Ten or more counts support this clonotype. This sequence joins TRBV18 and TRBJ1-1; 7 nucleotides agree with TRBD1. The CDR3 is 15 amino acids. CDR1 KGHSH and CDR2 LQKENI come from the germline V gene. J was trimmed by 1 base and V by 4 bases; bases with no gene match: 6. The DNA of the CDR3 is TGTGCCAGCTCACTACGGACAGGCCCGAACACTGAAGCTTTCTTT. Its protein is CASSLRTGPNTEAFF.

The V and J genes are TRBV28 and TRBJ1-2, with 8 nucleotides matching TRBD1. The J segment lost 4 bases and the V segment lost 6 bases, leaving 7 bases of the junction unmatched. The CDR3 contains 14 residues. The germline V gene has CDR1 MDHEN and CDR2 SYDVKM. The CDR3 reads CASSQDRVGYGYTF. In nucleotides, the CDR3 is TGTGCCAGCAGCCAGGACAGGGTGGGCTATGGCTACACCTTC.